This TCR beta chain came from a study of blood T cell repertoires in COVID-19. TCRdb keeps only in-frame clones here, not all; method: immunoSEQ multiplex PCR. The repertoire holds over 100,000 clones, with roughly 85% as singletons. CDR3 length: 15 amino acids. CDR1 and CDR2 from the germline V gene are MNHEY and SMNVEV (reference sequence). V was cut by 3 bases and J by 7 bases, with 13 bases left in between. The chain recombines TRBV27 with TRBJ1-6, with D uncertain. The sequenced material came from peripheral blood. The sequence derives from a man of 80 years or more with acute or convalescent COVID-19. CDR3 DNA sequence: TGTGCCAGCAGTTTGGGAGCAACTTTGAATTCACCCCTCCACTTT. This gives the protein CASSLGATLNSPLHF.